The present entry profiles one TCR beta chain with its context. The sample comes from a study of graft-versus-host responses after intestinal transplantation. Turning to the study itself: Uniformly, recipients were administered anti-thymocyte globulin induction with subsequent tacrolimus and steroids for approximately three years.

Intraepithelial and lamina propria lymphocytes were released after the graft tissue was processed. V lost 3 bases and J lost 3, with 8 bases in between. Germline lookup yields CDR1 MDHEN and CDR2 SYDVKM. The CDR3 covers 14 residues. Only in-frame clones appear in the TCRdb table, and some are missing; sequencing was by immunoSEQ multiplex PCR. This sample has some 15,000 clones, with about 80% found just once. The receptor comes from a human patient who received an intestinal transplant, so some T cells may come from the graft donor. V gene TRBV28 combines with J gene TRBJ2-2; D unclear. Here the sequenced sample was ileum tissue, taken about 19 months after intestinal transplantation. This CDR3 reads CASSLLGDTGELFF. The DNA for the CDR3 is TGTGCCAGCAGTTTGTTAGGCGACACCGGGGAGCTGTTTTTT. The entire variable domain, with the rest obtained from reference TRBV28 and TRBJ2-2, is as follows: DVKVTQSSRYLVKRTGEKVFLECVQDMDHENMFWYRQDPGLGLRLIYFSYDVKMKEKGDIPEGYSVSREKKERFSLILESASTNQTSMYLCASSLLGDTGELFFGEGSRLTVL.